The 19 T cell receptor beta chains presented below share a single source sample, sequenced in a study of naive and memory T cell subsets. Whole blood, roughly 2.5 ml, came from adult healthy volunteers. For blood and skin samples, reverse transcription used TCR alpha and beta constant primers. TCRdb itself ran the 5' RACE reads through MiXCR, one entry per CDR3 protein. The profile covers approximately 24,000 distinct CDR3 sequences, with around 25% appearing a single time and roughly 1.9% taken by the ten largest. The origin of the receptors is a female donor in good health.

This clonotype is deemed medium-sized. This chain joins TRBV6-4 and TRBJ2-7; no definite D call. The germline gives CDR1 MRHNA, CDR2 SNTAGT. V lost 6 bases and J lost 9, with 12 bases in between. This CDR3 has 11 residues. The CDR3 region is CASRPHRWQYF. CDR3 DNA sequence: TGTGCCAGCAGGCCCCATCGATGGCAGTACTTC.

In this sample, this clonotype turned up many times. This sequence joins TRBV10-3 and TRBJ1-1, with D maybe TRBD1 (6 bases). Germline V lookup: CDR1 ENHRY, CDR2 SYGVKD. Trimming left V 4 bases short and J 5 bases short, with 17 bases between. The CDR3 runs to 15 residues. CDR3 sequence: CAISGGRGSNTEAFF. The CDR3 nucleotides are TGTGCCATCAGTGGCGGCAGGGGCTCGAATACTGAAGCTTTCTTT.

This clonotype was found a few times. This may come from a read error, since a much larger clone is one base off. The V and J genes are TRBV18 and TRBJ2-7; D may match TRBD1 or TRBD2 (6 bases each). The V end was cut by 6 bases, the J end by 3 bases, with 15 bases between. Germline V gene sequence: CDR1 KGHSH, CDR2 LQKENI. The CDR3 loop spans 14 amino acids. The DNA of the CDR3 is TGTGCCAGCTCCGAGGGAGGACAGCGCTACGAGCAGTACTTC. Encoded protein: CASSEGGQRYEQYF. Together with reference TRBV18 and TRBJ2-7, the CDR3 gives the full variable domain: NAGVMQNPRHLVRRRGQEARLRCSPMKGHSHVYWYRQLPEEGLKFMVYLQKENIIDESGMPKERFSAEFPKEGPSILRIQQVVRGDSAAYFCASSEGGQRYEQYFGPGTRLTVT.

This chain connects TRBV12-5 to TRBJ2-1; 11 positions agree with TRBD2. The CDR3 is made up of 13 amino acids. The J segment lost 7 bases and the V segment lost 6 bases, leaving 2 bases of the junction unmatched. CDR1 and CDR2 from the germline V gene are LGHNT and FRNRAP. In nucleotides, the CDR3 is TGTGCTAGTGGGGCTAGCGGGAGGAATGAGCAGTTCTTC. Translating gives CASGASGRNEQFF.

This clonotype was recorded a few times. The chain employs TRBV29-1 and TRBJ2-5; D gene ambiguous. This CDR3 region has 12 residues. The germline V gene has CDR1 SQVTM and CDR2 ANQGSEA. The V end was cut by 4 bases, the J end by 5 bases, with 11 bases between. The CDR3 DNA reads TGCAGCGTTGTTGGGGTTCTTGAGACCCAGTACTTC. Protein product: CSVVGVLETQYF.

This chain links TRBV6-2 or TRBV6-3 with TRBJ2-1; 9 bases are a match to TRBD2. The J segment lost 0 bases and the V segment lost 6 bases, leaving 9 bases of the junction unmatched. CDR1 is MNHEY, CDR2 SVGEGT, per germline. The CDR3 sequence is 17 residues long. CDR3 DNA sequence: TGTGCCAGCAGCTTTATAGCGGGAGCCAGCTCCTACAATGAGCAGTTCTTC. This gives the protein CASSFIAGASSYNEQFF.

This clonotype appeared many times. The chain recombines TRBV27 with TRBJ2-7; TRBD2 might be the D (5 bases). From germline, CDR1 is MNHEY and CDR2 SMNVEV (reference sequence). This CDR3 is built from 16 residues. V was clipped by 3 bases and J by 0 bases, with 15 bases between them. Here the CDR3 reads CASSLVAGSASYEQYF. The CDR3 nucleotides read TGTGCCAGCAGTTTGGTCGCGGGCAGTGCCTCCTACGAGCAGTACTTC.

This sequence joins TRBV5-4 and TRBJ2-1; D ambiguous. The length of the CDR3 is 12 residues. Germline V gene lookup returns CDR1 SGHNT and CDR2 YYREEE (reference sequence). V shed 4 bases and J shed 11 bases, with 13 bases lying between them. CDR3 nucleotide sequence: TGTGCCAGCAGCCCTGGGCCGTTGAAGCAGTTCTTC. Encoded protein: CASSPGPLKQFF.

The chain uses TRBV6-5 and TRBJ1-6; possible D gene TRBD1, 6 bases. Deletions cut 2 bases from V and 5 bases from J, with 13 bases between. CDR1 and CDR2 from the germline V gene are MNHEY and SVGAGI. The CDR3 length is 16 residues. CDR3 nucleotides: TGTGCCAGCAGTTACCAGGTCGGGGGCGATAATTCACCCCTCCACTTT. It codes for CASSYQVGGDNSPLHF.

The rearrangement uses TRBV6-5 and TRBJ2-3; 10 bases line up with TRBD2. Germline-derived CDR1 and CDR2 are MNHEY and SVGAGI. CDR3 length: 16 residues. Losses at the gene ends were 0 bases for V and 5 bases for J; bases not matched to a gene: 5. The chain's CDR3 is CASSYSASGSQDTQYF. The CDR3 DNA reads as TGTGCCAGCAGTTACTCGGCTAGCGGGAGCCAAGATACGCAGTATTTT.

This clonotype was detected ten times or more. This rearrangement joins TRBV20-1 to TRBJ1-1; the D is unclear. The CDR3 length is 11 residues. Germline-derived CDR1 and CDR2 are DFQATT and SNEGSKA (reference sequence). The germline V and J ends were trimmed by 6 bases and 0 bases, with 5 bases remaining between them. The CDR3 coding sequence is TGCAGTGCAACGGTGAACACTGAAGCTTTCTTT. It is translated as CSATVNTEAFF.

This clonotype occurred a few times. The chain recombines TRBV18 with TRBJ2-5, with D possibly being TRBD1 (5 bases). This CDR3 has 13 residues. V was cut by 2 bases and J by 5 bases, with 9 bases left in between. CDR1 and CDR2 (germline): KGHSH, LQKENI. The DNA for the CDR3 is TGTGCCAGCTCACCAGGGGCGGCCGAGACCCAGTACTTC. Translated, it gives CASSPGAAETQYF.

This chain connects TRBV7-9 to TRBJ2-2; D gene ambiguous. This CDR3 is built from 14 residues. Germline V gene lookup returns CDR1 SEHNR and CDR2 FQNEAQ (reference sequence). Deletions cut 1 base from V and 1 base from J, with 4 bases between. The CDR3 sequence is CASSLDLNTGELFF. The CDR3 DNA sequence: TGTGCCAGCAGCTTAGACCTGAACACCGGGGAGCTGTTTTTT.

This clonotype occurred a few times. The rearrangement uses TRBV29-1 and TRBJ1-1; TRBD1 matches 10 bases. In germline, CDR1 is SQVTM, CDR2 ANQGSEA. This CDR3 is 12 amino acids long. The junction had 7 bases not matched to a gene; V was cut back by 8 bases and J by 7 bases. The CDR3 reads CSTLTGGDEAFF. The CDR3 coding sequence is TGCAGCACTTTGACAGGGGGCGATGAAGCTTTCTTT.

The gene calls are TRBV29-1 and TRBJ2-1, with 10 bases that match TRBD2. This CDR3 spans 17 amino acids. V gave up 6 bases and J gave up 9 bases; unmatched junction bases: 20. The germline V gene has CDR1 SQVTM and CDR2 ANQGSEA. The CDR3 loop is CSVFTVRGLASRVEQFF. CDR3 nucleotide sequence: TGCAGCGTCTTCACCGTCAGGGGACTAGCGAGCCGCGTTGAGCAGTTCTTC.

This clonotype appeared a few times. The genes are TRBV6-5 and TRBJ1-5; 8 bases align to TRBD1. The CDR3 loop spans 14 amino acids. Germline CDR1 MNHEY, CDR2 SVGAGI. V was pared by 8 bases and J by 3 bases, with 6 bases of the junction left unmatched. Written as DNA, the CDR3 is TGTGCCAGCCGGGGACAGGCGCACAATCAGCCCCAGCATTTT. Its protein product is CASRGQAHNQPQHF.

CDR3 coding DNA: TGCAGCGCTTGGACGGACACCTATGGCTACACCTTC. Protein sequence: CSAWTDTYGYTF. The chain employs TRBV29-1 and TRBJ1-2; a possible D gene is TRBD1 (5 bases). Germline V CDR1 and CDR2: SQVTM, ANQGSEA. Trimming cost V 7 bases and J 4 bases, with 13 bases left between them. The CDR3 consists of 12 residues.

This clonotype occurred many times. The genes are TRBV10-3 and TRBJ1-2; no reliable D call. Trimming left V 4 bases short and J 5 bases short, with 8 bases between. This CDR3 comprises 12 residues. Germline CDR1 and CDR2: ENHRY and SYGVKD. The CDR3 sequence is CAISGSAYGYTF. The CDR3 nucleotides are TGTGCCATCAGTGGGTCAGCGTATGGCTACACCTTC.

This clonotype was counted only a few times. The V gene is TRBV20-1, the J gene TRBJ2-1; a weak D match, TRBD2 (6 bases). The CDR3 has 14 residues. V was cut by 8 bases and J by 6 bases, with 20 bases left in between. Germline assignment: CDR1 DFQATT and CDR2 SNEGSKA (reference sequence). The CDR3, as DNA: TGCAGTTCCTCGAGGGACTTGGATCTCAATGAGCAGTTCTTC. Encoded protein: CSSSRDLDLNEQFF.